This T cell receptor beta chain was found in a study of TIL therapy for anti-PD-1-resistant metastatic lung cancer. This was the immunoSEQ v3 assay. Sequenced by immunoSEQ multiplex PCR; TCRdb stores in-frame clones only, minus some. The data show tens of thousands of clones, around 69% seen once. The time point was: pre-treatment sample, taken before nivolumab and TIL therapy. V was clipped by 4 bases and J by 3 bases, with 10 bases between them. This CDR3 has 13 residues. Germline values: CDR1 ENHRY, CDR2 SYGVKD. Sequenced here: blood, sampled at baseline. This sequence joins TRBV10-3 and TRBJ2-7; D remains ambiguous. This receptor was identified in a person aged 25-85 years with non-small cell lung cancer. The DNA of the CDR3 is TGTGCCATCAGTGCGGAACAAGACTACGAGCAGTACTTC. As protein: CAISAEQDYEQYF.